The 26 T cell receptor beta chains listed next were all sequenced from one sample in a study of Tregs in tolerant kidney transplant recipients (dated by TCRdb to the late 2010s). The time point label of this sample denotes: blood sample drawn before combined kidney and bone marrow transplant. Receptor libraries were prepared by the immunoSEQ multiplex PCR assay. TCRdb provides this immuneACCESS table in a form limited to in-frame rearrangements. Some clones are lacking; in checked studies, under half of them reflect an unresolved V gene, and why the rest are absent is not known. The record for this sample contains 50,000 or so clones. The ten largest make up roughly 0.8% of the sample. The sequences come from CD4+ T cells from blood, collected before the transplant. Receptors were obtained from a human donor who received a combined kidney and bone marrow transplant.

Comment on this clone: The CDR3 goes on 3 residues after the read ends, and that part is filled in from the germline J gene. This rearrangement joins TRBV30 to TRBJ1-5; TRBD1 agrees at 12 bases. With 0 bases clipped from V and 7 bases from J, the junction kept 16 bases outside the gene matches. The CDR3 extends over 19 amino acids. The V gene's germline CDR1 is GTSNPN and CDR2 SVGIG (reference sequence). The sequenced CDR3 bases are TGTGCCTGGAGTGTACTTCGGGGATCGGGACAGGGGGCATGGCAGCCC. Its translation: CAWSVLRGSGQGAWQP. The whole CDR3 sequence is CAWSVLRGSGQGAWQPQHF.

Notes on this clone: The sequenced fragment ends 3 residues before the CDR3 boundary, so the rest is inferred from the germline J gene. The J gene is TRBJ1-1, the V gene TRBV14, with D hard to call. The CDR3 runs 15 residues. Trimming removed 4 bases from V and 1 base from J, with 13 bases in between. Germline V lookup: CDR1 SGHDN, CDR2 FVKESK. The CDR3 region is CASSPYTTRNTEAFF. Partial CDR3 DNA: TGTGCCAGCAGCCCTTACACCACCCGGAACACTGAA.

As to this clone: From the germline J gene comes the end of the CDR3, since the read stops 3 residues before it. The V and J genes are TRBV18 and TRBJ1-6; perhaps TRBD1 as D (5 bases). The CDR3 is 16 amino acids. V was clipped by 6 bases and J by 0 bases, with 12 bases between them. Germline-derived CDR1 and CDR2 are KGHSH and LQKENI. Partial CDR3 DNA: TGTGCCAGCTCGCAGGACATCTACTCCTATAATTCACCC. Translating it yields CASSQDIYSYNSP. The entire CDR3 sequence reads CASSQDIYSYNSPLHF.

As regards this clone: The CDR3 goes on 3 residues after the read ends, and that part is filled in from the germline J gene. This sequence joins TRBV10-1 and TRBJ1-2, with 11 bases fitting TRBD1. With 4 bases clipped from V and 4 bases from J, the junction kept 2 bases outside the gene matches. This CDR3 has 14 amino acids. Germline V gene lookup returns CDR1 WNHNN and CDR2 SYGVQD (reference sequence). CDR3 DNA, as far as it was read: TGCGCCAGCAGTGCTGGGACAGGGGGCTATGGC. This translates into CASSAGTGGYG. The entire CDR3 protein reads CASSAGTGGYGYTF.

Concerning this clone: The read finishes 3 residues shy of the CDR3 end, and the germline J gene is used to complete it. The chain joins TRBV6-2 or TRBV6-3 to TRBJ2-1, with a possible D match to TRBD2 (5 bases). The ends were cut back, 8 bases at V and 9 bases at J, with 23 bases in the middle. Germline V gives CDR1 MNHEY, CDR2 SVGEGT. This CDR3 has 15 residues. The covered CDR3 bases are TGTGCCAGCTCCACCTTCCCCGGACTCCCCCCTGAG. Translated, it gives CASSTFPGLPPE. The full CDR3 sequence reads CASSTFPGLPPEQFF.

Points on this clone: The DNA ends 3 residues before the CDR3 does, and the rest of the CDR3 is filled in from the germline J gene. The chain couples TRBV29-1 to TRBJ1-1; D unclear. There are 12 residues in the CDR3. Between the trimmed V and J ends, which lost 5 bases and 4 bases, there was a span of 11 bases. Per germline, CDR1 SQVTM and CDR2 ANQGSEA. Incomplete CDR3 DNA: TGCAGCGTTTACAGTTACCCCACTGAA. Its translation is CSVYSYPTE. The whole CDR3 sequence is CSVYSYPTEAFF. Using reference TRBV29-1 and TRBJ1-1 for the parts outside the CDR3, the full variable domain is SAVISQKPSRDICQRGTSLTIQCQVDSQVTMMFWYRQQPGQSLTLIATANQGSEATYESGFVIDKFPISRPNLTFSTLTVSNMSPEDSSIYLCSVYSYPTEAFFGQGTRLTVV.

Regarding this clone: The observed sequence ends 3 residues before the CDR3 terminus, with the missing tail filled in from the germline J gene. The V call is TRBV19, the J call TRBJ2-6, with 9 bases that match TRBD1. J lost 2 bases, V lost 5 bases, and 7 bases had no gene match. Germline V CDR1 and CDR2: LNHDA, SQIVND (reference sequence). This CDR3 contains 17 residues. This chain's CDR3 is CASSLRTGAPGANVLTF. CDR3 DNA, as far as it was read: TGTGCCAGTAGTTTGAGGACAGGGGCCCCTGGGGCCAACGTC.

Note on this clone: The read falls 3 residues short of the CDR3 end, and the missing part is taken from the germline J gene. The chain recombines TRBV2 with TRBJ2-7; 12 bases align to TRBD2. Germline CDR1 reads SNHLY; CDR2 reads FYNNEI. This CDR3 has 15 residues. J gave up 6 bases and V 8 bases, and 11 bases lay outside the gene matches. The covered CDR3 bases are TGTGCCAGCCTCTACTTCGGGACTAGCGGGCCCGAG. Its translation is CASLYFGTSGPE. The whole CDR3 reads CASLYFGTSGPEQYF.

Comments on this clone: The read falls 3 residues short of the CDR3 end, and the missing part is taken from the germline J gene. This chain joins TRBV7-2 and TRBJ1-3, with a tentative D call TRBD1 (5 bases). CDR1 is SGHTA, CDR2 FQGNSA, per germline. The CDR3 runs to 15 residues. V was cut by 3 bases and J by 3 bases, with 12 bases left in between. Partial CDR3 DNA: TGTGCCAGCAGCTTCCCCGGGGGAAATGGAAACACC. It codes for CASSFPGGNGNT. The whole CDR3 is CASSFPGGNGNTIYF.

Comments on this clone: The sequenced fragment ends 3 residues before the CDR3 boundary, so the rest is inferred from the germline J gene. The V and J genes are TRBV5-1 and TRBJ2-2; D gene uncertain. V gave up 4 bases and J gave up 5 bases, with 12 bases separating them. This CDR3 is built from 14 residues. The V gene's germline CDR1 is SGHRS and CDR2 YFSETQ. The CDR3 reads CASSHPARTGELFF. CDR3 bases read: TGCGCCAGCAGCCACCCCGCGCGGACCGGGGAG.

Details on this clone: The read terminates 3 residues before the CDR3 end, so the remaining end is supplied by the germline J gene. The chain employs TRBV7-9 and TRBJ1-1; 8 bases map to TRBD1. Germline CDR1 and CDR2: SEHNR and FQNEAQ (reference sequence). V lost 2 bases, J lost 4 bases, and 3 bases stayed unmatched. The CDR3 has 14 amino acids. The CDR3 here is CASSLQGAITEAFF. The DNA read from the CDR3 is TGTGCCAGCAGCTTACAGGGGGCAATCACTGAA.

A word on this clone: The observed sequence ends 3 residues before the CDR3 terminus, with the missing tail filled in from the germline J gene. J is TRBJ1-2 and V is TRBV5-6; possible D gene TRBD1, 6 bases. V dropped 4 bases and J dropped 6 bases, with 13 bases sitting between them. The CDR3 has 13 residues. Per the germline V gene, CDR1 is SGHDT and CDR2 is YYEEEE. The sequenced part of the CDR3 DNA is TGTGCCAGCAGCCGGCGGGGGCAGCATGGC. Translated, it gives CASSRRGQHG. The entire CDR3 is CASSRRGQHGYTF. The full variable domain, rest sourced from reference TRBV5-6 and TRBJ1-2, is DAGVTQSPTHLIKTRGQQVTLRCSPKSGHDTVSWYQQALGQGPQFIFQYYEEEERQRGNFPDRFSGHQFPNYSSELNVNALLLGDSALYLCASSRRGQHGYTFGSGTRLTVV.

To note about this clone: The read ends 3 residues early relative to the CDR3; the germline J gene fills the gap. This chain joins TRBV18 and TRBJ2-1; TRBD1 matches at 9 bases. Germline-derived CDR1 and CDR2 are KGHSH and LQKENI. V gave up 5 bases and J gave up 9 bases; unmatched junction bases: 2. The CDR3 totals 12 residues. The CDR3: CASSSTGGEQFF. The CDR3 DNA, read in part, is TGTGCCAGCTCATCGACAGGGGGTGAG. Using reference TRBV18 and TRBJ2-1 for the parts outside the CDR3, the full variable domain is NAGVMQNPRHLVRRRGQEARLRCSPMKGHSHVYWYRQLPEEGLKFMVYLQKENIIDESGMPKERFSAEFPKEGPSILRIQQVVRGDSAAYFCASSSTGGEQFFGPGTRLTVL.

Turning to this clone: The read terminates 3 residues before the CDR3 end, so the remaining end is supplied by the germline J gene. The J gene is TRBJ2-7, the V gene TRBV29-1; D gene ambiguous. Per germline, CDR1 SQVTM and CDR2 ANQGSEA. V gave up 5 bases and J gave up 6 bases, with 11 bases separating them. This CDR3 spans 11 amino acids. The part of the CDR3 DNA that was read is TGCAGCGTTTTAGCCGGCTTCGAG. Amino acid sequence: CSVLAGFE. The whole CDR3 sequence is CSVLAGFEQYF.

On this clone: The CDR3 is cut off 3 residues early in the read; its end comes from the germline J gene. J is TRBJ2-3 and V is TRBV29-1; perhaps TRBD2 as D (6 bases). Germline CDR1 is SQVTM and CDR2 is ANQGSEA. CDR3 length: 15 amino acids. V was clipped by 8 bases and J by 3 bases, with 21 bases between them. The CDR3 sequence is CSHAAGLSGTDTQYF. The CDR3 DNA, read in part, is TGCAGCCACGCGGCTGGACTTAGCGGTACAGATACG.

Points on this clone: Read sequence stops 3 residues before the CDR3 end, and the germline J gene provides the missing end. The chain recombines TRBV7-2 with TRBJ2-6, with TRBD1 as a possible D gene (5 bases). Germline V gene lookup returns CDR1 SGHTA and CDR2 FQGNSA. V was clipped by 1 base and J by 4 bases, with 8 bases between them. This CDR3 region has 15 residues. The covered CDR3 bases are TGTGCCAGCAGCTTAGGGGGCGCCGGGGCCAACGTC. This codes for CASSLGGAGANV. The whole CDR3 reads CASSLGGAGANVLTF. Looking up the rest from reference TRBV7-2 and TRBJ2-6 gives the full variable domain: GAGVSQSPSNKVTEKGKDVELRCDPISGHTALYWYRQSLGQGLEFLIYFQGNSAPDKSGLPSDRFSAERTGGSVSTLTIQRTQQEDSAVYLCASSLGGAGANVLTFGAGSRLTVL.

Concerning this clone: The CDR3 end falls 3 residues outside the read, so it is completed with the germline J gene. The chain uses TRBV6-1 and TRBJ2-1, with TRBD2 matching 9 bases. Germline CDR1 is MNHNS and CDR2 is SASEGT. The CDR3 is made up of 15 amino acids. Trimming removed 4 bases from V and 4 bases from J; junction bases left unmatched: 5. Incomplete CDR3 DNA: TGTGCCAGCAGTGCCTTGACTAGCGGTTACAATGAG. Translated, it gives CASSALTSGYNE. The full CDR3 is CASSALTSGYNEQFF.

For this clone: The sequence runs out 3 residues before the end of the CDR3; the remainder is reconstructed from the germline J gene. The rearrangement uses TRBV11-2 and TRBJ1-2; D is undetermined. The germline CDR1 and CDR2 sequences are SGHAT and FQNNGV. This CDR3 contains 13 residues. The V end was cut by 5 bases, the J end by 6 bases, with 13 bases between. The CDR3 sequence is CASSPQDIHGYTF. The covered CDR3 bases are TGTGCCAGCAGCCCCCAGGATATCCATGGC.

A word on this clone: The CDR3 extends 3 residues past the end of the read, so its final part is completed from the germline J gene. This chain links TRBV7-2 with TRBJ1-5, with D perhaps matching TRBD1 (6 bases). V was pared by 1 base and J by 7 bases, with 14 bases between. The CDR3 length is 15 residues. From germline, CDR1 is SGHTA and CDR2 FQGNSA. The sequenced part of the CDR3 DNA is TGTGCCAGCAGCTTAGTTTCTTCGGGGGGCCAGCCC. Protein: CASSLVSSGGQP. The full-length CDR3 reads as CASSLVSSGGQPQHF.

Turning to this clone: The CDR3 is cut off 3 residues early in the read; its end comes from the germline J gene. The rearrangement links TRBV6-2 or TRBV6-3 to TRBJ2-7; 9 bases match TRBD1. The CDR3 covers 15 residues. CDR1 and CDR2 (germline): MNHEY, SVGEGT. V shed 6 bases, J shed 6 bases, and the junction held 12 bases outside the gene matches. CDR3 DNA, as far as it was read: TGTGCCAGCAGCCCCCTGGGACAGGGAGAGGGCGAG. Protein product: CASSPLGQGEGE. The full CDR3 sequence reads CASSPLGQGEGEQYF.

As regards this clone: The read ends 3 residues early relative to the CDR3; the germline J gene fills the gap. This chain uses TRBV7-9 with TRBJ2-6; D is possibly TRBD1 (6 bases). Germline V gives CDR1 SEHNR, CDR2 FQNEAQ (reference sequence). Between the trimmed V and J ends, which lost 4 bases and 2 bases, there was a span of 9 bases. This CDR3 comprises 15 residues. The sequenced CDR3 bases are TGTGCCAGCAGCTCACAGGGCCCTGGGGCCAACGTC. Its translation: CASSSQGPGANV. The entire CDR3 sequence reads CASSSQGPGANVLTF.

The covered CDR3 bases are TGTGCCAGCAGTGAAAGGGAGGGACTAATCTCGGGTGAG. Translating it yields CASSEREGLISGE. In full, the CDR3 is CASSEREGLISGEQFF. The gene calls are TRBV6-1 and TRBJ2-1, with 7 bases identical to TRBD2. The CDR3 end is not reached by the read, which stops 3 residues before it; the germline J gene fills it in. CDR1 is MNHNS, CDR2 SASEGT, per germline. V was clipped by 2 bases and J by 9 bases; unmatched bases: 13. There are 16 residues in the CDR3.

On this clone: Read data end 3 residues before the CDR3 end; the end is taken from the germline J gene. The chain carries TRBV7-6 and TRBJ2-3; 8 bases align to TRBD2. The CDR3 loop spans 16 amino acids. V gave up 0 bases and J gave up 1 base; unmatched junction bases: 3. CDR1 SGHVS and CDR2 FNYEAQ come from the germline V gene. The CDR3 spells CASSLAAGEGTDTQYF. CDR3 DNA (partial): TGTGCCAGCAGCTTAGCAGCGGGAGAGGGCACAGATACG.

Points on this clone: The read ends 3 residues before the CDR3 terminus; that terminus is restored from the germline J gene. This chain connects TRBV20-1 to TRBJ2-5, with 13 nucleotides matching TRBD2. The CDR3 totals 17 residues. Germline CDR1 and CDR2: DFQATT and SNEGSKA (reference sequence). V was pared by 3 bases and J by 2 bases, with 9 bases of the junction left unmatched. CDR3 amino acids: CSASTPTSGGYQETQYF. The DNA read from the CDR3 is TGCAGTGCTAGCACCCCGACTAGCGGGGGGTATCAAGAGACC.

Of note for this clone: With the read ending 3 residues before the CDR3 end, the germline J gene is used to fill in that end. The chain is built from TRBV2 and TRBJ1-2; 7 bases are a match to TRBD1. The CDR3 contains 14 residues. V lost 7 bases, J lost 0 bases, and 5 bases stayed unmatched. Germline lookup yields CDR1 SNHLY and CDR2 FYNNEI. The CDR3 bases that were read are TGTGCCAGCAAGGGGGACAGTCCTAACTATGGC. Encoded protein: CASKGDSPNYG. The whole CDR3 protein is CASKGDSPNYGYTF.

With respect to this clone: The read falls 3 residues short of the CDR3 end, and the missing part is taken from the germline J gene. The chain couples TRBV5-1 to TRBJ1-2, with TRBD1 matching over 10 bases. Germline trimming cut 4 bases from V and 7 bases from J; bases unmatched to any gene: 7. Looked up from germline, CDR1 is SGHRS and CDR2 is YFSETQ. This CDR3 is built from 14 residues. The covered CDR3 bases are TGCGCCAGCAGCGTCGACAGGGGGCGGGGTGGC. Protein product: CASSVDRGRGG. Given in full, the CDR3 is CASSVDRGRGGYTF.